This T cell receptor beta chain was captured in a study of PD-L1 blockade in urothelial cancer. Study background: The year 2014 saw patients start atezolizumab, 1,200 mg intravenously every 3 weeks. As for prior chemotherapy regimens, patients had received 0 to 3.

Assay used: immunoSEQ multiplex PCR; TCRdb lists only in-frame clones, some missing. In the table there are fewer than 80,000 clones, around 86% of which are singletons. Time point of the sample: pretreatment peripheral blood. Metastatic or locally advanced urothelial carcinoma was present in the patients. Germline values: CDR1 SNHLY, CDR2 FYNNEI. The V gene end was trimmed by 2 bases and the J gene end by 3 bases; junction bases not matched to a gene: 2. The CDR3 runs to 15 residues. Regarding this clone: This same CDR3 is encoded by further DNA sequences in the sample.

This sample comprised PBMCs, obtained around atezolizumab (anti-PD-L1) treatment. The chain uses TRBV2 and TRBJ2-5, with 11 bases identical to TRBD2. This TCR derives from a man aged 65 to 85 with urothelial cancer. The CDR3 spells CASSELAGGEETQYF. The CDR3, as DNA: TGTGCCAGCAGTGAATTAGCGGGAGGGGAAGAGACCCAGTACTTC.